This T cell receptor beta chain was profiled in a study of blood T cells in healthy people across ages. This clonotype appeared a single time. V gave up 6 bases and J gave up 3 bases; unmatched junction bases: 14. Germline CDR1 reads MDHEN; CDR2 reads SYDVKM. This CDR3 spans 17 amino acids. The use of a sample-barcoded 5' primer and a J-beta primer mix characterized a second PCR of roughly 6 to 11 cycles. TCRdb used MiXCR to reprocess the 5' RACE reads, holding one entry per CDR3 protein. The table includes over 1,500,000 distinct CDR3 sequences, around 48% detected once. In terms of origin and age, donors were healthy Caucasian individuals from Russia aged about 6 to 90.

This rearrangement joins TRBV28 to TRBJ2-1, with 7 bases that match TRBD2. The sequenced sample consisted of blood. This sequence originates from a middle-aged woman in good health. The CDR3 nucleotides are TGTGCCAGCAGCCCTATCGGCGGGGAGGGAAACTACAATGAGCAGTTCTTC. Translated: CASSPIGGEGNYNEQFF.